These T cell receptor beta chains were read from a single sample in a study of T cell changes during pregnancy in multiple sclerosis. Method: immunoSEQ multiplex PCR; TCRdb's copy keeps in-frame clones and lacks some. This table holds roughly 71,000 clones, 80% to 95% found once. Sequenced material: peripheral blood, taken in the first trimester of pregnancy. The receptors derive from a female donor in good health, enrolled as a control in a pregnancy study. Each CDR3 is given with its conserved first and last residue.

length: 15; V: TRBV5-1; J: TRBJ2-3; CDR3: CASSLDPGGTDTQYF
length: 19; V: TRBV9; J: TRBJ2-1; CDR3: CASSVGPNYRSPGYNEQFF
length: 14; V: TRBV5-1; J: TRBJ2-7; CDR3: CASSTGLAYHEQYF
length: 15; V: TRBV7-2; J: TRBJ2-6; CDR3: CASSLTSSGANVLTF
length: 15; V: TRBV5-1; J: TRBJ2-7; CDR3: CASSRLAGAQYEQYF
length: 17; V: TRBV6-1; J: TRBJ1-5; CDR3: CASSDYRDRGMKQPQHF
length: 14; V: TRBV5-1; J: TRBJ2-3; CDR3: CATREGAGTDTQYF
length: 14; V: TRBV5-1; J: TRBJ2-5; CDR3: CASSLQGARETQYF
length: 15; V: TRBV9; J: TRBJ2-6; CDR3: CASSLGVFGANVLTF
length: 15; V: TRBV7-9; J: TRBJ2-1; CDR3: CASSLVAGFINEQFF
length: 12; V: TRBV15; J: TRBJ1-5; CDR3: CATSRRGQPQHF
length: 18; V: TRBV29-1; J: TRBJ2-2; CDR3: CSVRAPLTSLKHTGELFF
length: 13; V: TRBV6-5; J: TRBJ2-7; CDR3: CASRVSGSSEQYF
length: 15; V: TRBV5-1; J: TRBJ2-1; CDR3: CASSFTSGRSDEQFF
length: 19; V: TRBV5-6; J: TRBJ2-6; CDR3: CASSLVLGQGASGANVLTF
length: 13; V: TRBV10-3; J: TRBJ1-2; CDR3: CAISDRETYGYTF
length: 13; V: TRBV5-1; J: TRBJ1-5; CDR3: CASSLSGNQPQHF
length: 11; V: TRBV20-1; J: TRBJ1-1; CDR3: CSAGGRYEAFF
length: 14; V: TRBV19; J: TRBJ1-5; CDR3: CASSKLNSNQPQHF
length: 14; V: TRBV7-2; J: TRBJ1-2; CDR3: CASSSRTGSYGYTF
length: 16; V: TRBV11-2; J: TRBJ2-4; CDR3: CASSSLRSPAKNIQYF
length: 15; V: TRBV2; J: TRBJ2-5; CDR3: CASSEGWTGPETQYF
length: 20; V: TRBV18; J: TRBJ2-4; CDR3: CASSPKTSGSVGGTKNIQYF
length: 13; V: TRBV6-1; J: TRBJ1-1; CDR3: CASSESGRPRAFF
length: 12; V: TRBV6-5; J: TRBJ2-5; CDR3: CASIGLEETQYF
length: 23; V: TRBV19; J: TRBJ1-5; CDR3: CASSIGFEEIPPGQVTSNQPQHF
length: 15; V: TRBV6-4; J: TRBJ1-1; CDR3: CASRATDRMGTEAFF
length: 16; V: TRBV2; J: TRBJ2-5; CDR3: CASSDPRDSVQETQYF
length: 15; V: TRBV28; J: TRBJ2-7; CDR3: CASSLGTGGRNEQYF
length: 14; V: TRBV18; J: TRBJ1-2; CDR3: CASSPPSRDEGYTF
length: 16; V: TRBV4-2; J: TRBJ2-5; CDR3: CASSQSGTSGQETQYF
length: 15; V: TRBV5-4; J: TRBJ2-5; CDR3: CASSGKAGVQETQYF
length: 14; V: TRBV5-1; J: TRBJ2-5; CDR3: CASSFGGGQETQYF
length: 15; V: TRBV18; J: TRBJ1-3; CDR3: CASSGQGATGNTIYF
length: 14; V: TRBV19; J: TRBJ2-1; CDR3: CASSMLAGGPEQFF
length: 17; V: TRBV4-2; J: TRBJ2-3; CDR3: CASSPGGKGTSTDTQYF
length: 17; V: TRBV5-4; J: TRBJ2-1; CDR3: CASSFGRGSGPYNEQFF
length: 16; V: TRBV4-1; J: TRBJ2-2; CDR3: CASRDLSAGNTGELFF
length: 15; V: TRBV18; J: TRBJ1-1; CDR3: CASSPRTGGDTEAFF
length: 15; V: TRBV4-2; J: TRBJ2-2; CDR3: CASSQDRTGPGELFF
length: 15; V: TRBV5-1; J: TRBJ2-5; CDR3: CASSNRGGKPETQYF
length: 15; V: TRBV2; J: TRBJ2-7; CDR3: CASSPSRTGTYEQYF
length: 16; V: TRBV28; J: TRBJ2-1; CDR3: CASRGAGVNSYNEQFF
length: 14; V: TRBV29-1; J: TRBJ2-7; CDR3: CSVGTSGNSYEQYF
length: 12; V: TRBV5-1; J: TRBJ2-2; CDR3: CASSGDRGELFF
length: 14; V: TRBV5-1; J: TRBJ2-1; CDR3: CASSLLAHNSEQFF
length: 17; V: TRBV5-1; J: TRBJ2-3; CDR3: CASSFTVPTSLSDTQYF
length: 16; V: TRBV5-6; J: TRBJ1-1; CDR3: CASSLRTGRANTEAFF
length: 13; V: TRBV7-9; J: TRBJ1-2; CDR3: CASSLRAGDGYTF
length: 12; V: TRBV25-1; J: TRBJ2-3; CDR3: CASSIREDTQYF
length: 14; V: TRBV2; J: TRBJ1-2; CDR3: CASSPRQLSYGYTF
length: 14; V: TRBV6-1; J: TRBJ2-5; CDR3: CASIGSGMQETQYF
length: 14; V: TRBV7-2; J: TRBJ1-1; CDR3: CASSLALGQPEAFF